The rows below give T cell receptor beta chains drawn from one sample of a study of identical twins. TCRdb re-called the 5' RACE reads with MiXCR, one entry per CDR3 protein. The sample yields some 330,000 distinct CDR3 sequences, approximately 8.8% seen once. Sequencing used naive T cells sorted from blood. The source is a woman aged 45-65 years in good health. The CDR3 runs from the conserved cysteine through the conserved F or W. The D gene is left open where the match is weak. Expanded clones are given a class, and other clones once, few, many or no size at all.

J gene: TRBJ1-1; clone size: -; V gene: TRBV20-1; D gene: -; CDR3 length: 13; CDR3 protein: CSARTGLRTEAFF; CDR3 DNA: TGCAGTGCTAGAACGGGTTTGCGAACTGAAGCTTTCTTT
J gene: TRBJ1-6; clone size: -; V gene: TRBV7-8; D gene: -; CDR3 length: 12; CDR3 protein: CASSPPGAVSHF; CDR3 DNA: TGTGCCAGCAGCCCGCCCGGGGCAGTAAGCCACTTT
J gene: TRBJ2-7; clone size: many; V gene: TRBV12-3/TRBV12-4; D gene: TRBD1; CDR3 length: 15; CDR3 protein: CASSLGPGGAYEQYF; CDR3 DNA: TGTGCCAGCAGTTTAGGGCCAGGGGGCGCGTACGAGCAGTACTTC
J gene: TRBJ2-1; clone size: few; V gene: TRBV9; D gene: -; CDR3 length: 15; CDR3 protein: CASSVAASAYNEQFF; CDR3 DNA: TGTGCCAGCAGCGTAGCGGCTAGCGCGTACAATGAGCAGTTCTTC
J gene: TRBJ2-2; clone size: -; V gene: TRBV5-1; D gene: -; CDR3 length: 16; CDR3 protein: CASSLEGQGISGELFF; CDR3 DNA: TGCGCCAGCAGCTTGGAGGGCCAGGGGATCTCCGGGGAGCTGTTTTTT
J gene: TRBJ2-1; clone size: few; V gene: TRBV29-1; D gene: -; CDR3 length: 13; CDR3 protein: CSVGLRVNNEQFF; CDR3 DNA: TGCAGCGTCGGGCTCCGGGTCAACAATGAGCAGTTCTTC
J gene: TRBJ2-1; clone size: -; V gene: TRBV5-1; D gene: TRBD1; CDR3 length: 17; CDR3 protein: CASSLGTGVNSYNEQFF; CDR3 DNA: TGCGCCAGCAGCTTGGGAACAGGGGTTAACTCCTACAATGAGCAGTTCTTC
J gene: TRBJ1-2; clone size: many; V gene: TRBV4-1; D gene: -; CDR3 length: 15; CDR3 protein: CASSQDPERMRGYTF; CDR3 DNA: TGCGCCAGCAGCCAAGATCCGGAAAGGATGCGTGGCTACACCTTC
J gene: TRBJ1-2; clone size: few; V gene: TRBV5-1; D gene: -; CDR3 length: 16; CDR3 protein: CASSSYGTLRDYGYTF; CDR3 DNA: TGCGCCAGCAGCTCGTACGGGACACTCAGGGACTATGGCTACACCTTC
J gene: TRBJ1-4; clone size: few; V gene: TRBV7-9; D gene: -; CDR3 length: 17; CDR3 protein: CASSLIMWTATNEKLFF; CDR3 DNA: TGTGCCAGCAGCTTAATAATGTGGACAGCAACTAATGAAAAACTGTTTTTT
J gene: TRBJ1-5; clone size: few; V gene: TRBV12-3/TRBV12-4; D gene: -; CDR3 length: 14; CDR3 protein: CASSLRGENQPQHF; CDR3 DNA: TGTGCCAGCAGCCTACGAGGTGAGAATCAGCCCCAGCATTTT
J gene: TRBJ2-1; clone size: few; V gene: TRBV5-1; D gene: TRBD1; CDR3 length: 16; CDR3 protein: CASSPGTGGFANEQFF; CDR3 DNA: TGCGCCAGCAGCCCCGGGACAGGGGGTTTCGCGAATGAGCAGTTCTTC
J gene: TRBJ2-1; clone size: many; V gene: TRBV12-3/TRBV12-4; D gene: TRBD2; CDR3 length: 15; CDR3 protein: CASSLLAGSYNEQFF; CDR3 DNA: TGTGCCAGCAGTCTACTAGCGGGCTCCTACAATGAGCAGTTCTTC
J gene: TRBJ2-7; clone size: many; V gene: TRBV29-1; D gene: TRBD1; CDR3 length: 15; CDR3 protein: CSVTKEDRGLYEQYF; CDR3 DNA: TGCAGCGTAACCAAGGAAGACAGGGGGCTCTACGAGCAGTACTTC
J gene: TRBJ1-4; clone size: few; V gene: TRBV4-1; D gene: -; CDR3 length: 17; CDR3 protein: CASSQDGAGRTNEKLFF; CDR3 DNA: TGCGCCAGCAGCCAAGATGGTGCAGGGAGAACTAATGAAAAACTGTTTTTT
J gene: TRBJ2-1; clone size: -; V gene: TRBV20-1; D gene: TRBD2; CDR3 length: 11; CDR3 protein: CSATTSGRQFF; CDR3 DNA: TGCAGTGCTACCACTAGCGGGAGGCAGTTCTTC
J gene: TRBJ2-7; clone size: few; V gene: TRBV4-1; D gene: TRBD2; CDR3 length: 15; CDR3 protein: CASSQAGTSGYEQYF; CDR3 DNA: TGCGCCAGCAGCCAAGCTGGGACTAGCGGCTACGAGCAGTACTTC
J gene: TRBJ2-5; clone size: few; V gene: TRBV29-1; D gene: TRBD2; CDR3 length: 13; CDR3 protein: CSVGGGVQETQYF; CDR3 DNA: TGCAGCGTTGGGGGGGGTGTCCAAGAGACCCAGTACTTC
J gene: TRBJ2-7; clone size: -; V gene: TRBV6-1; D gene: TRBD2; CDR3 length: 13; CDR3 protein: CASNLGGTYGQYF; CDR3 DNA: TGTGCCAGCAATCTGGGGGGGACCTACGGGCAGTACTTC
J gene: TRBJ1-5; clone size: -; V gene: TRBV10-3; D gene: -; CDR3 length: 14; CDR3 protein: CAISVSPDNQPQHF; CDR3 DNA: TGTGCCATCAGTGTATCTCCCGACAATCAGCCCCAGCATTTT
J gene: TRBJ2-3; clone size: -; V gene: TRBV19; D gene: -; CDR3 length: 12; CDR3 protein: CASSKEVYTQYF; CDR3 DNA: TGTGCCAGTAGTAAGGAAGTATATACGCAGTATTTT
J gene: TRBJ2-1; clone size: few; V gene: TRBV11-3; D gene: -; CDR3 length: 15; CDR3 protein: CASSFRETSYNEQFF; CDR3 DNA: TGTGCCAGCAGCTTTCGGGAGACCTCCTACAATGAGCAGTTCTTC
J gene: TRBJ2-1; clone size: -; V gene: TRBV4-1; D gene: -; CDR3 length: 18; CDR3 protein: CASSQDGWRDIRRNEQFF; CDR3 DNA: TGCGCCAGCAGCCAAGACGGATGGCGGGACATTCGGAGGAATGAGCAGTTCTTC
J gene: TRBJ2-1; clone size: few; V gene: TRBV20-1; D gene: -; CDR3 length: 14; CDR3 protein: CSARSGVSYNEQFF; CDR3 DNA: TGCAGTGCTAGGTCGGGTGTGTCCTACAATGAGCAGTTCTTC